One sample yielded the 3 T cell receptor beta chains listed below, sequenced in a study of control samples from healthy donors and cancer patients (dated by TCRdb to between 2020 and 2021). Library generation was performed with the immunoSEQ multiplex PCR assay. In TCRdb, the immuneACCESS table is reduced to in-frame sequences with V and J assigned. These tables do not hold every clone; where another copy was compared, an unresolved V gene accounts for under half, and the others remain unexplained. This sample is represented by some 250,000 clones; over 70% of them were singletons. Clones ranked in the top ten supply 13% of the sample. The source material was PBMCs. These TCRs come from a woman in her sixties with lung cancer.

The gene calls are TRBV5-1 and TRBJ2-5, with unresolved D. Germline CDR1 SGHRS, CDR2 YFSETQ. Between the trimmed V and J ends, which lost 5 bases and 5 bases, there was a span of 10 bases. This CDR3 has 12 residues. The CDR3 DNA is TGCGCCAGCAGGACGGATGGGGAGACCCAGTACTTC. This codes for CASRTDGETQYF.

The V call is TRBV18, the J call TRBJ1-3, with 7 bases aligning to TRBD1. Looked up from germline, CDR1 is KGHSH and CDR2 is LQKENI. J gave up 0 bases and V 3 bases, and 5 bases lay outside the gene matches. The CDR3 contains 16 residues. The DNA of the CDR3 is TGTGCCAGCTCACCCGGACAGGCGTCCTCTGGAAACACCATATATTTT. The encoded protein is CASSPGQASSGNTIYF. Using reference TRBV18 and TRBJ1-3 for the parts outside the CDR3, the full variable domain is NAGVMQNPRHLVRRRGQEARLRCSPMKGHSHVYWYRQLPEEGLKFMVYLQKENIIDESGMPKERFSAEFPKEGPSILRIQQVVRGDSAAYFCASSPGQASSGNTIYFGEGSWLTVV.

The sample holds a few counts of this clone. This CDR3 is CASSLGATAYSPLHF. The CDR3 DNA reads TGTGCCAGCAGCTTGGGAGCGACAGCCTATTCACCCCTCCACTTT. The J gene is TRBJ1-6, the V gene TRBV5-6; perhaps TRBD1 as D (5 bases). The CDR3 length is 15 residues. Germline V gives CDR1 SGHDT, CDR2 YYEEEE. Trimming pared 0 bases from V and 8 bases from J, leaving 12 bases between.